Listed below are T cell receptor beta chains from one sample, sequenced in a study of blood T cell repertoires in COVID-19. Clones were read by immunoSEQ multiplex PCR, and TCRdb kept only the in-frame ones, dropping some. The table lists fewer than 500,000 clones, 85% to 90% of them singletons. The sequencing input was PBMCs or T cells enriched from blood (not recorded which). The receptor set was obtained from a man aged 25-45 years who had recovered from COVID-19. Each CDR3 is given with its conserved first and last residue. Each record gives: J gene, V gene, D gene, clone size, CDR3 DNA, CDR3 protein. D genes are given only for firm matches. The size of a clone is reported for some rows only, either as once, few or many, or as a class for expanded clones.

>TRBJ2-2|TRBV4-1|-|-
TGCGCCAGCAGCCAAGATGCGGCGGTGAACACCGGGGAGCTGTTTTTT
CASSQDAAVNTGELFF
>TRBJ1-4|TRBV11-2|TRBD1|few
TGTGCCAGCAGCGGACAGGGGGGCCGAGATGAAAAACTGTTTTTT
CASSGQGGRDEKLFF
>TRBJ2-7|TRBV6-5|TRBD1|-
TGTGCCAGCAGTTACTCGGGACAGTCCTACGAGCAGTACTTC
CASSYSGQSYEQYF
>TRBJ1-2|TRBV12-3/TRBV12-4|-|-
TGTGCCACCCTAGGGGGGGAGGGCTACACCTTC
CATLGGEGYTF
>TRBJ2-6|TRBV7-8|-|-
TGTGCCAGCAGCTTAGCGACTTTGGCGTCTGGGGCCAACGTCCTGACTTTC
CASSLATLASGANVLTF
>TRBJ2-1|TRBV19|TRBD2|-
TGTGCCAGTAGTTTTAGACTAGCGGGGGGGAGCTCCTACAATGAGCAGTTCTTC
CASSFRLAGGSSYNEQFF
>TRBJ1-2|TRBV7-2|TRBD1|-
TGTGCCAGCAGCTTCACCGGGACAGGGACAAACTATGGCTACACCTTC
CASSFTGTGTNYGYTF
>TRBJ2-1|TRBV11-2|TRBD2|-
TGTGCCAGCAGCTTAGTTAGCGGGAGGCAGGGGGGTGAGCAGTTCTTC
CASSLVSGRQGGEQFF
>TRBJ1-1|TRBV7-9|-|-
TGTGCCAGCAGCTTGCGGACAGATTACACTGAAGCTTTCTTT
CASSLRTDYTEAFF
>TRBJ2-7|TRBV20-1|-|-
TGCAGTGCTAGCGAGGACTTGCAGCAGTACTTC
CSASEDLQQYF
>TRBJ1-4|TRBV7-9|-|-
TGTGCCAGCAGCCCGGGGATTATCGGGACAACTAATGAAAAACTGTTTTTT
CASSPGIIGTTNEKLFF
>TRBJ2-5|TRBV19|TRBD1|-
TGTGCCAGTAGTATATCCAGGACAGGGGTTTCGGAGACCCAGTACTTC
CASSISRTGVSETQYF
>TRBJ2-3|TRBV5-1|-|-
TGCGCCAGCAGCTTGGTTTCAGGCAGAGCAGATACGCAGTATTTT
CASSLVSGRADTQYF
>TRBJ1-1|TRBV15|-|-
TGTGCCACCAGCAACCCCCAGGGACACCTTGAAGCTTTCTTT
CATSNPQGHLEAFF
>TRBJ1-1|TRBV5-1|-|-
TGCGCCAGCAGCTTGGCCTTAGGGGGCACTGAAGCTTTCTTT
CASSLALGGTEAFF
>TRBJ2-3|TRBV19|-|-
TGTGCCAGTAGTATAGGGGGGACTTGGTCAGATACGCAGTATTTT
CASSIGGTWSDTQYF
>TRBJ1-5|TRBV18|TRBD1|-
TGTGCCAGCTCACCGACTCAGGGGGCGGGTCAGCCCCAGCATTTT
CASSPTQGAGQPQHF
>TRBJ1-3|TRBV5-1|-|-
TGCGCCAGCAGCTTACAGGGAAACACCATATATTTT
CASSLQGNTIYF
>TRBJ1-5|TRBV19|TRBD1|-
TGTGCCAGTAGTGTCCGACAGGGAGGAAATCAGCCCCAGCATTTT
CASSVRQGGNQPQHF
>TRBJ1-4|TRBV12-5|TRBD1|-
TGTGCTAGTGGTGAGGGACAGACCAATAATGAAAAACTGTTTTTT
CASGEGQTNNEKLFF
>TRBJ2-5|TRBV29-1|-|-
TGCAGCGTTGGTGGCCACCGGGGTGGTTTGGAGACCCAGTACTTC
CSVGGHRGGLETQYF
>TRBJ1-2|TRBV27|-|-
TGTGCCAGCAGTCCCACTATCCTATACGTCGATGGCTACACCTTC
CASSPTILYVDGYTF
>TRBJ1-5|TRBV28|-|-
TGTGCCAGCAGCTCCCCGGGAGGGCAGGGACACAATCAGCCCCAGCATTTT
CASSSPGGQGHNQPQHF
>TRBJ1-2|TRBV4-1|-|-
TGCGCCAGCAGCCAAGGAGGGTTTGGCTACACCTTC
CASSQGGFGYTF
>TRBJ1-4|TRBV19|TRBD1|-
TGTGCCAGTAGTATGGGACAGAGGAAACTGTTTTTT
CASSMGQRKLFF
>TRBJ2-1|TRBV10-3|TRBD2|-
TGTGCCACCGGACTAGCGGGAGGGCCCTATGAGCAGTTCTTC
CATGLAGGPYEQFF
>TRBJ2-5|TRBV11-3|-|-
TGTGCCAGCAGCCCAGGACAGCTCCGAGACCAAGAGACCCAGTACTTC
CASSPGQLRDQETQYF
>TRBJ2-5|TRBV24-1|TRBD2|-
TGTGCCACCAGTGATTCCCGCGGGAGATTGCTAGAGACCCAGTACTTC
CATSDSRGRLLETQYF
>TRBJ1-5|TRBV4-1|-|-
TGCGCCAGCAGCCAAGACAGGGGTGATCATCAGCCCCAGCATTTT
CASSQDRGDHQPQHF
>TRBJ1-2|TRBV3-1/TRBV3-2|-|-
TGTGCCAGCAGCCAAGAAGCCGGGAACTATGGCTACACCTTC
CASSQEAGNYGYTF
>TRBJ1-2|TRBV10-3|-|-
TGTGCCATCAGCGGTTCAGGAGGGAACTATGGCTACACCTTC
CAISGSGGNYGYTF
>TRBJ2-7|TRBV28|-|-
TGTGCCAGCAGACACAGCTACGAGCAGTACTTC
CASRHSYEQYF
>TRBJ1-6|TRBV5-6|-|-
TGTGCCAGCAGCAATACCGGGACAATGAGTTCACCCCTCCACTTT
CASSNTGTMSSPLHF
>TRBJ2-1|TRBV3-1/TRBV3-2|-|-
TGTGCCAGCAGCCAAGACGGCGGGATTGGATCCAATGAGCAGTTCTTC
CASSQDGGIGSNEQFF
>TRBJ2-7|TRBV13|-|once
TGTGCCAGCAGCACGCGCTCCTACGAGCAGTACTTC
CASSTRSYEQYF
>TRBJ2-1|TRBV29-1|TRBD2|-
TGCAGCGTTGAAGGCCGCGAACTAGCGGAATACAATGAGCAGTTCTTC
CSVEGRELAEYNEQFF
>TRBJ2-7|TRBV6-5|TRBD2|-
TGTGCCAGCAGTTACTCAAGCGGGGTACATCCGTACGAGCAGTACTTC
CASSYSSGVHPYEQYF
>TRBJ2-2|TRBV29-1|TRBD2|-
TGCAGCGCTGGACTAGCGGCTAACACCGGGGAGCTGTTTTTT
CSAGLAANTGELFF
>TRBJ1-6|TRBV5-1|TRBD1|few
TGCGCCAGCAGCGACAGGGTGGGGTCACCCCTCCACTTT
CASSDRVGSPLHF
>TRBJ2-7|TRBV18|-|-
TGTGCCAGCTCACCAGAGTTCGAGCAGTACTTC
CASSPEFEQYF
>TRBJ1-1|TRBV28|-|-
TGTGCCAGCAGTTTGGGGGCCTCAAAAGCTTTCTTT
CASSLGASKAFF
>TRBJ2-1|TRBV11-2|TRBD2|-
TGTGCCAGCAGCTTGGGTTGGGCGGGAGTCGATGAGCAGTTCTTC
CASSLGWAGVDEQFF
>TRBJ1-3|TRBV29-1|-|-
TGCAGCGCCCGGCAAACAGGGAATAACACCATATATTTT
CSARQTGNNTIYF
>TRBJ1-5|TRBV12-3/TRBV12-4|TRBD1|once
TGTGCCAGCAGCTGGACAGGGGATCAGCCCCAGCATTTT
CASSWTGDQPQHF
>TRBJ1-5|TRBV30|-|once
TGTGCCTGGAGTGTCGCGGGCGGTCAGCCCCAGCATTTT
CAWSVAGGQPQHF
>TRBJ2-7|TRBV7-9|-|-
TGTGCCAGCAGCTTAGAGGCTGCTGACAAGCAGTACTTC
CASSLEAADKQYF
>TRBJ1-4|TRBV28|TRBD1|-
TGTGCCAGCAGTTTGGGACAGAGAACAACTAATGAAAAACTGTTTTTT
CASSLGQRTTNEKLFF
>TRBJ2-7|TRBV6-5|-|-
TGTGCCAGCACCCCCTCTCTTACTTACGAGCAGTACTTC
CASTPSLTYEQYF
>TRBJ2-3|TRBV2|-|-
TGTGCCAGCAGTGAAAAAACAGGGAGGGCAGATACGCAGTATTTT
CASSEKTGRADTQYF
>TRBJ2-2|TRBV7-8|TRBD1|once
TGTGCCAGCAGCGCAGGGACAGGTGCCCCGAACACCGGGGAGCTGTTTTTT
CASSAGTGAPNTGELFF
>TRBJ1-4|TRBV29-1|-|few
TGCAGCGTTGAACTTGGGGGAGGAGCTAATGAAAAACTGTTTTTT
CSVELGGGANEKLFF